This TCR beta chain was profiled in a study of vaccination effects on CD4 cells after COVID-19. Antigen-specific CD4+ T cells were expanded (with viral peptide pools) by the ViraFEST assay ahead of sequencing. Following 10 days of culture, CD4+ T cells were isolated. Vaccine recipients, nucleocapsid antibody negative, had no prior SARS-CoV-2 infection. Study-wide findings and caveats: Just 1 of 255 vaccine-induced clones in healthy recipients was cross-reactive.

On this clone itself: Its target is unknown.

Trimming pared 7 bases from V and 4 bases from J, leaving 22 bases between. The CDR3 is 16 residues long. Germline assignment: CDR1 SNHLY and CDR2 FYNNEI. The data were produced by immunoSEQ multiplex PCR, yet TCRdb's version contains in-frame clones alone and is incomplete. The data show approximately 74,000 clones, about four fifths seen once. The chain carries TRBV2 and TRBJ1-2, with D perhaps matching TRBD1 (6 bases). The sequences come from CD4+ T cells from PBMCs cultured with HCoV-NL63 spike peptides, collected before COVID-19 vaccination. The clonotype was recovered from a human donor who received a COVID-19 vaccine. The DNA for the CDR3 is TGTGCCAGCACTAGTCTGCGGTTCGGGGGCCTCTATGGCTACACCTTC. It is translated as CASTSLRFGGLYGYTF.